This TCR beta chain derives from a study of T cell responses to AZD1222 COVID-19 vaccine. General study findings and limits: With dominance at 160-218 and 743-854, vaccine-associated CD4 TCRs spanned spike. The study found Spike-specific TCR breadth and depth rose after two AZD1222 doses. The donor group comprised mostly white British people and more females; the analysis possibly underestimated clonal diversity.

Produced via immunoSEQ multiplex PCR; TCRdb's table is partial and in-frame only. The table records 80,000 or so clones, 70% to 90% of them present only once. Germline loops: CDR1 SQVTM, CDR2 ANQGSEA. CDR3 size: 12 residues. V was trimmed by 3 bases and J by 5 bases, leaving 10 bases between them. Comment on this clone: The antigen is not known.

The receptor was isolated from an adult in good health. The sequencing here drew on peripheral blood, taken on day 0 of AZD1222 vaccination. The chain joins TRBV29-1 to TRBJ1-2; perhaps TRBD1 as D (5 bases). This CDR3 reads CSVEGLDYGYTF. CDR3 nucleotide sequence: TGCAGCGTTGAGGGGCTGGATTATGGCTACACCTTC.